These 17 T cell receptor beta chains originate from one sample sequenced in a study of CD8 T cells in Susac syndrome. Random hexamers primed reverse transcription of roughly 0.5 to 1 ug RNA. Each CDR3 protein is one row after TCRdb ran MiXCR on the immunoSEQ multiplex PCR reads. The table records some 150,000 distinct CDR3 sequences, 85% to 95% of them present only once. The sequenced sample was CD8+ T cells from PBMCs. These receptors were taken from a human donor with multiple sclerosis.

A few counts support this clonotype. The rearrangement uses TRBV4-3 and TRBJ2-7; D is ambiguous. The CDR3 runs 14 residues. Trimming took 3 bases from V and 2 from J, leaving 11 bases between them. Germline V gene lookup returns CDR1 LGHNA and CDR2 YSLEER. The CDR3 DNA follows: TGCGCCAGCAGCCAGGACGTATTGACCTACGAGCAGTACTTC. It encodes CASSQDVLTYEQYF.

This clonotype appeared a few times. The rearrangement links TRBV28 to TRBJ1-5, with 7 bases that match TRBD1. The CDR3 has 14 amino acids. The ends lost 4 bases at V and 2 bases at J; junction bases unmatched: 2. Germline CDR1 is MDHEN and CDR2 is SYDVKM. The CDR3 reads CASSSGTGNQPQHF. CDR3 DNA sequence: TGTGCCAGCAGTTCTGGGACAGGCAATCAGCCCCAGCATTTT.

The gene calls are TRBV7-9 and TRBJ2-3; D possibly corresponds to TRBD1 (6 bases). Trimming took 1 base from V and 7 from J, leaving 15 bases between them. Germline-derived CDR1 and CDR2 are SEHNR and FQNEAQ (reference sequence). The length of the CDR3 is 15 residues. As DNA, the CDR3 is TGTGCCAGCAGCTTAGGGGGGCCTTCTCCCTATACGCAGTATTTT. It encodes CASSLGGPSPYTQYF.

CDR3 bases: TGTGCCAGCAGTTTCCCATGGTCATCTGCAGGCGAGACCCAGTACTTC. Protein sequence: CASSFPWSSAGETQYF. This rearrangement joins TRBV28 to TRBJ2-5; no clear D. The length of the CDR3 is 16 residues. V lost 3 bases to trimming and J lost 5 bases, with 19 bases between them. CDR1 and CDR2 from the germline V gene are MDHEN and SYDVKM.

V usage is TRBV5-6 and J usage is TRBJ1-3; D is unresolved. CDR1 and CDR2 (germline): SGHDT, YYEEEE. This CDR3 is built from 17 residues. V gave up 3 bases and J gave up 2 bases, with 18 bases separating them. CDR3 amino acids: CASSSGSPGGPGNTIYF. The CDR3 DNA reads as TGTGCCAGCAGCTCCGGCTCACCCGGTGGACCTGGAAACACCATATATTTT.

This clonotype was observed once. The chain combines TRBV6-1 with TRBJ2-7; 9 nucleotides agree with TRBD1. Looked up from germline, CDR1 is MNHNS and CDR2 is SASEGT. Trimming at V came to 5 bases and at J to 5 bases, leaving 7 bases not matched to a gene. CDR3 size: 14 residues. CDR3: CASSIRTGVDEQYF. CDR3 DNA sequence: TGTGCCAGCAGTATTAGGACAGGGGTAGACGAGCAGTACTTC.

This rearrangement joins TRBV19 to TRBJ2-7; 8 nucleotides align to TRBD1. CDR1 is LNHDA, CDR2 SQIVND, per germline (reference sequence). The J segment lost 2 bases and the V segment lost 1 base, leaving 1 base of the junction unmatched. The CDR3 extends over 14 amino acids. CDR3 in DNA: TGTGCCAGTAGTATAGGACAGGGGACCTACGAGCAGTACTTC. It codes for CASSIGQGTYEQYF.

The chain employs TRBV20-1 and TRBJ2-7; 8 bases fit TRBD2. Germline V lookup: CDR1 DFQATT, CDR2 SNEGSKA (reference sequence). The CDR3 runs 16 residues. The V gene end was trimmed by 1 base and the J gene end by 0 bases; junction bases not matched to a gene: 8. The CDR3 DNA is TGCAGTGCTAGAGGTATCCTTAGCGGGGACTCCTACGAGCAGTACTTC. It codes for CSARGILSGDSYEQYF.

The chain joins TRBV3-1 to TRBJ2-1, with D uncertain. V was cut by 0 bases and J by 3 bases, with 15 bases left in between. The CDR3 spans 17 residues. CDR1 and CDR2 (germline): LGHDT, YNNKEL (reference sequence). The CDR3 nucleotides read TGTGCCAGCAGCCAAGATCTATCCCGGAGTATCTACAATGAGCAGTTCTTC. Translation gives CASSQDLSRSIYNEQFF.

V usage is TRBV20-1 and J usage is TRBJ2-7; no clear D. The CDR3 has 13 residues. The V end was cut by 0 bases, the J end by 3 bases, with 9 bases between. Germline V lookup: CDR1 DFQATT, CDR2 SNEGSKA (reference sequence). CDR3 DNA: TGCAGTGCTAGAGAGAAGAGGCTCTACGAGCAGTACTTC. Translated, it gives CSAREKRLYEQYF.

The chain is built from TRBV5-6 and TRBJ1-6, with 8 positions matching TRBD1. The CDR3 length is 15 residues. The V segment lost 4 bases and the J segment 9 bases; nucleotides outside the gene matches: 9. The V gene's germline CDR1 is SGHDT and CDR2 YYEEEE. The CDR3 loop is CASSDPTGDGSPLHF. CDR3 DNA sequence: TGTGCCAGCAGCGACCCGACAGGGGACGGTTCACCCCTCCACTTT.

J is TRBJ2-7 and V is TRBV30, with 8 nucleotides matching TRBD1. There are 16 residues in the CDR3. V shed 3 bases and J 0 bases; nucleotides not matched to a gene: 10. From germline, CDR1 is GTSNPN and CDR2 SVGIG (reference sequence). The CDR3 is CAWSGDRDRHSYEQYF. Here the CDR3 DNA reads TGTGCCTGGAGCGGGGATAGGGACAGGCACTCCTACGAGCAGTACTTC.

The J gene is TRBJ1-6, the V gene TRBV6-1, with a tentative D call TRBD1 (6 bases). Trimming removed 1 base from V and 4 bases from J, with 11 bases in between. The CDR3 is 16 amino acids. In germline, CDR1 is MNHNS, CDR2 SASEGT. The DNA of the CDR3 is TGTGCCAGCAGTGAAGTTCCGCAGGGGTATAATTCACCCCTCCACTTT. Amino acids: CASSEVPQGYNSPLHF.

This chain connects TRBV27 to TRBJ2-3; TRBD2 matches at 7 bases. The CDR3 covers 15 residues. After removal of 4 bases from V and 2 bases from J, the junction contained 6 bases not matched to a gene. Looked up from germline, CDR1 is MNHEY and CDR2 is SMNVEV (reference sequence). The CDR3 loop reads CASSWAGRVTDTQYF. In DNA form, the CDR3 reads TGTGCCAGCAGTTGGGCAGGGAGGGTCACAGATACGCAGTATTTT.

This clonotype was recorded only once. The CDR3 loop is CASSYSPAGGSYNEQFF. The CDR3 DNA follows: TGTGCCAGCAGTTACTCGCCAGCGGGGGGCTCCTACAATGAGCAGTTCTTC. The chain has TRBV6-2 or TRBV6-3 and TRBJ2-1, with TRBD2 identical over 9 bases. V lost 0 bases, J lost 0 bases, and 3 bases stayed unmatched. Germline V gives CDR1 MNHEY, CDR2 SVGEGT. The CDR3 runs 17 residues.

The chain uses TRBV28 and TRBJ2-3; 11 bases align to TRBD1. The V and J ends lost 5 bases and 2 bases, in that order; junction bases with no gene match: 9. The CDR3 covers 17 residues. The V gene's germline CDR1 is MDHEN and CDR2 SYDVKM. The CDR3 DNA reads as TGTGCCAGCAGTCCCGGGACAGGGGGAGCCCACACAGATACGCAGTATTTT. Protein sequence: CASSPGTGGAHTDTQYF.

The rearrangement joins TRBV7-9 to TRBJ1-1; 8 bases map to TRBD1. Per the germline V gene, CDR1 is SEHNR and CDR2 is FQNEAQ (reference sequence). There are 15 residues in the CDR3. Germline trimming cut 1 base from V and 4 bases from J; bases unmatched to any gene: 5. The CDR3 bases are TGTGCCAGCAGCTTAGGCGACAGGGGAGGCACTGAAGCTTTCTTT. Its translation: CASSLGDRGGTEAFF.